Here is one TCR beta chain with its context. The data derive from a study of T cell changes during pregnancy in multiple sclerosis. TCRdb keeps only in-frame clones here, not all; method: immunoSEQ multiplex PCR. The table records 100,000 or so clones, about 93% of them present only once. The receptor comes from a female donor in good health, enrolled as a control in a pregnancy study. Material: peripheral blood, obtained after pregnancy.

CDR3 sequence: CASSLWQGGQPQHF. CDR3 bases: TGTGCCAGCAGTTTATGGCAGGGTGGTCAGCCCCAGCATTTT. This chain links TRBV28 with TRBJ1-5; the D gene is possibly TRBD1 (5 bases). Trimming cost V 0 bases and J 6 bases, with 9 bases left between them. The CDR3 has 14 amino acids. Germline CDR1 reads MDHEN; CDR2 reads SYDVKM.